This T cell receptor (beta chain) was identified in a study of CD8 T cells in ankylosing spondylitis. General study points: It was reported that disease-linked clones were significantly enriched in matched ankylosing spondylitis synovial fluid. Both synovial fluid and blood in reactive arthritis had previously been reported to carry some motif variants. Within ankylosing spondylitis blood, a TCR beta motif made up of seven to nine highly homologous variants appeared to be characteristic.

The V end lost 4 bases, the J end lost 5 bases, and 19 bases lay between the germline ends. The CDR3 spans 17 residues. Germline loops: CDR1 KGHDR, CDR2 SFDVKD. In TCRdb, the 5' RACE reads were re-called with MiXCR into one record per CDR3 protein. The repertoire includes 150,000 to 200,000 distinct CDR3 sequences, around 19% of them detected once, and approximately 7.8% sits in the top ten. As concerns this clonotype: The antigen remains unidentified.

The chain carries TRBV24-1 and TRBJ2-2, with no clear D. The TCR originated in a male donor with ankylosing spondylitis or in good health (not recorded which). Sequencing used blood, either unsorted or a sorted T cell fraction (not recorded which). The CDR3 DNA is TGTGCCACCAGTGACCCGGAGAGCCAGCGAATGACCGGGGAGCTGTTTTTT. This gives the protein CATSDPESQRMTGELFF.